The present TCR beta chain was sequenced within a study of T cells in Graves' hyperthyroidism and ophthalmopathy. The investigators amplified TCR beta CDR3 regions from RNA transcripts. The study used the HTBI primer set for a first-round RT-PCR of the TCR CDR3. TCRdb re-called the multiplex PCR reads with MiXCR, one entry per CDR3 protein. Of fewer than 850,000 distinct CDR3 sequences in the sample, 15% to 20% were seen once. Overall study findings and caveats: Ophthalmopathy got predicted by the model a median approximately 6.3 months before its onset. Most thyroid clonotypes expanded above 0.001 were also detected in blood.

There are 14 residues in the CDR3. Germline V gene lookup returns CDR1 MNHEY and CDR2 SMNVEV (reference sequence). V was pared by 4 bases and J by 3 bases, with 12 bases between. These patients, aged 18 to 65, had recently diagnosed hyperthyroidism lasting under 2 months. Diagnostic assessment was based on clinical symptoms, serum thyroxine and TRAb, thyroid ultrasound and orbital computed tomography. In its sample, this clonotype was seen many times. Its antigen is unidentified. The rearrangement joins TRBV27 to TRBJ1-1; D is possibly TRBD1 (5 bases). The receptor was isolated from a man between 50 and 59 years old with Graves' hyperthyroidism. The material sequenced was blood. CDR3 nucleotides: TGTGCCAGCAGTTCGGCAGAGGGGCACACTGAAGCTTTCTTT. Amino acid sequence: CASSSAEGHTEAFF.